This T cell receptor beta chain derives from a study of blood T cells in healthy people across ages. Study-wide points: Strong correlation existed between TCR beta diversity and naive T cell percentage.

About this clonotype: The antigen is undetermined.

CDR1 and CDR2 (germline): SNHLY, FYNNEI. V was pared by 3 bases and J by 5 bases, with 17 bases between. The CDR3 consists of 15 residues. Next came a second PCR, run for about 6 to 12 cycles, which used a sample-barcoded 5' primer along with a J-beta primer mix. One entry per CDR3 protein results from TCRdb running MiXCR on the 5' RACE reads. The repertoire holds 1.5 million to 2 million distinct CDR3 sequences, with approximately 28% as singletons. Source material: blood. The clonotype originates from a woman in her twenties or thirties in good health. The chain uses TRBV2 and TRBJ2-7; tentatively, D is TRBD1 (6 bases). The CDR3 nucleotides are TGTGCCAGCAGTGACTTGGACAGCTTACCTAACGAGCAGTACTTC. Translation gives CASSDLDSLPNEQYF.